The clone carrying this T cell receptor (beta chain) was counted at least ten times. No antigen is known for it. The source of the sample is a study of metastatic and nonmetastatic thyroid tumors. In germline, CDR1 is SEHNR, CDR2 FQNEAQ (reference sequence). The germline V and J ends were trimmed by 4 bases and 5 bases, with 17 bases remaining between them. This CDR3 has 15 residues. General observations from the study: Versus benign nodules, malignant thyroid tumors reportedly had significantly higher TCR beta diversity, in blood and tumor.

All patients were untreated before thyroid surgery. TCRdb reassembled clones from the PCR reads with MiXCR. There are about 92,000 clones in the sample; more than 12% occur only once, and 3.6% lies in the top ten. The clonotype was recovered from a female donor with papillary thyroid cancer or a benign thyroid nodule (not recorded which). Some clones in this sample may be carry-over from other donors' samples. Sequenced material: blood. This chain uses TRBV7-9 with TRBJ2-5; possible D gene TRBD2, 6 bases. The CDR3 region has the DNA TGTGCCAGCAGCTCACAAAGCGGGTCGGGGGAGACCCAGTACTTC. This encodes CASSSQSGSGETQYF.